This T cell receptor (beta chain) was recorded in a study of early T cells in non-severe SARS-CoV-2 infection. The CDR3 is 14 amino acids. Germline V gene lookup returns CDR1 MGHRA and CDR2 YSYEKL. The germline V and J ends were trimmed by 0 bases and 1 base, with 6 bases remaining between them. Attached unique molecular identifiers marked individual cDNA molecules. TCRdb analysed the 5' RACE reads with MiXCR anew, one entry per CDR3 protein. The sample shows roughly 90,000 distinct CDR3 sequences, around 15% of them seen only once. V and J are TRBV4-1 and TRBJ1-1; D uncertain. Source material: whole blood. The receptor's source is an adult who was a healthcare worker with PCR-confirmed SARS-CoV-2 infection or an uninfected control (not recorded which). Here the CDR3 DNA reads TGCGCCAGCAGCCAAGATTCCCAGAACACTGAAGCTTTCTTT. This gives the protein CASSQDSQNTEAFF.